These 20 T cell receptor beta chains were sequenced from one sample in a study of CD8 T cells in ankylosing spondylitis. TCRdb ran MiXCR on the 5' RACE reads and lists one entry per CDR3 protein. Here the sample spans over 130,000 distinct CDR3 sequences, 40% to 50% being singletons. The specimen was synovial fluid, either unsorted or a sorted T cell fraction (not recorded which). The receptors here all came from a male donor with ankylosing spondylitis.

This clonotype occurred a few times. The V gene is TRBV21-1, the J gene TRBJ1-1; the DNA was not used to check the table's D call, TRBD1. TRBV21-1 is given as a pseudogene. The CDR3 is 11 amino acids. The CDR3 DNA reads TGTAAGGGACGCATGAACACTGAAGCTTTCTTT. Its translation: CKGRMNTEAFF.

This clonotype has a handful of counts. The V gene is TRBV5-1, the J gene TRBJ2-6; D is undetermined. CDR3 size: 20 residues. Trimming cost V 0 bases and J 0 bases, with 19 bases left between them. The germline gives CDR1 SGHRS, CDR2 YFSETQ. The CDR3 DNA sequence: TGCGCCAGCAGCTTGGCCCAGGTGCCAGTCCTGCTCTCTGGGGCCAACGTCCTGACTTTC. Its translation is CASSLAQVPVLLSGANVLTF.

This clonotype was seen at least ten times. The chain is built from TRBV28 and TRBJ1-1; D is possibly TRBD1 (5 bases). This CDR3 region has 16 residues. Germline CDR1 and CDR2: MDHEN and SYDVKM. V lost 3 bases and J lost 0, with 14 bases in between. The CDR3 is CASSLYAAGMNTEAFF. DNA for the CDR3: TGTGCCAGCAGTTTGTATGCGGCAGGGATGAACACTGAAGCTTTCTTT.

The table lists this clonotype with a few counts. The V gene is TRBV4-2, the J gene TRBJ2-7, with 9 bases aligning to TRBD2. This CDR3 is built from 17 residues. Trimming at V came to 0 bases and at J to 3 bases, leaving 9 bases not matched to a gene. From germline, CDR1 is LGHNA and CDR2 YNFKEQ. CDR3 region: CASSQDSRLAENYEQYF. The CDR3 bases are TGTGCCAGCAGCCAAGACTCAAGACTAGCGGAGAACTACGAGCAGTACTTC.

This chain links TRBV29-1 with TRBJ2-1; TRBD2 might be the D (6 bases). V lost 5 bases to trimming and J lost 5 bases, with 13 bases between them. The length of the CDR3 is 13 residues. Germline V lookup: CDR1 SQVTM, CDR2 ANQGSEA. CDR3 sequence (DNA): TGCAGCGTTTTTGGGACTCAAGACAATGAGCAGTTCTTC. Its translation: CSVFGTQDNEQFF.

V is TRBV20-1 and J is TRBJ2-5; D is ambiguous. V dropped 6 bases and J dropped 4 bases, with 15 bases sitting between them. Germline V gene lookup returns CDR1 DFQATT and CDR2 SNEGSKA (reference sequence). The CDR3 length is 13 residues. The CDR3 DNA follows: TGCAGTGCCGCCGGCACTATCGGAGAGACCCAGTACTTC. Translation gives CSAAGTIGETQYF.

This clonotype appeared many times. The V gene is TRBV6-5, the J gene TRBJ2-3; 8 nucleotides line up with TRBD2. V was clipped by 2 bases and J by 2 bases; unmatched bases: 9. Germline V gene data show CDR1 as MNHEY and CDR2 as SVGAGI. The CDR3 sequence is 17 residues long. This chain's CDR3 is CASSYLRAGDPTDTQYF. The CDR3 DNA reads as TGTGCCAGCAGTTACCTTAGAGCGGGGGACCCCACAGATACGCAGTATTTT.

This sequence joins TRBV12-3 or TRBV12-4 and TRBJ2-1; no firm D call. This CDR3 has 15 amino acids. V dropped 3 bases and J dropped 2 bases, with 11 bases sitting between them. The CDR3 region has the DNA TGTGCCAGCAGTTTTGGCCCGGCGCCCTACAATGAGCAGTTCTTC. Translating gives CASSFGPAPYNEQFF.

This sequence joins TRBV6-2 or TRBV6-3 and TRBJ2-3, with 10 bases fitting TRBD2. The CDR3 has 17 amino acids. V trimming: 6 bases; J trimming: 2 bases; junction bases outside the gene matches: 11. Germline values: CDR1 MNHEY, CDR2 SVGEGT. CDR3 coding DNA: TGTGCCAGCAGCGCCGGACTAGCGGAGGGCCCCACAGATACGCAGTATTTT. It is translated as CASSAGLAEGPTDTQYF.

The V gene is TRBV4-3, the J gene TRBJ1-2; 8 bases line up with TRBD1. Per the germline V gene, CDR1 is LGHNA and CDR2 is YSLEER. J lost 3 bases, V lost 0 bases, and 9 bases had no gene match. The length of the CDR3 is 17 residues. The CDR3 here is CASSQDGRQGMDYGYTF. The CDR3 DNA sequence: TGCGCCAGCAGCCAAGATGGGAGACAGGGGATGGACTATGGCTACACCTTC.

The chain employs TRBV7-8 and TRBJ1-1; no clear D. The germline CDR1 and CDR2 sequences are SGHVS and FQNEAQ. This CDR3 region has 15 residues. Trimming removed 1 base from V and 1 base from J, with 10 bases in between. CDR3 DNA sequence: TGTGCCAGCAGCTTAGTATCAGGACCGAACACTGAAGCTTTCTTT. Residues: CASSLVSGPNTEAFF.

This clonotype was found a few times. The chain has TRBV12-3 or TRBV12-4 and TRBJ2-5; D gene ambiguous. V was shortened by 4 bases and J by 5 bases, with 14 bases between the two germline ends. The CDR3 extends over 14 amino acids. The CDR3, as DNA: TGTGCCAGCAGTTCGGCCGCTATCTCGGAGACCCAGTACTTC. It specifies CASSSAAISETQYF.

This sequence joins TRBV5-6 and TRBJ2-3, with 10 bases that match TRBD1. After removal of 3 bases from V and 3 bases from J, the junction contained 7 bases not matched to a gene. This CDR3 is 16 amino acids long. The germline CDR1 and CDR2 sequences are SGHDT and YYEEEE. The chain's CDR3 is CASSWKTGGKTDTQYF. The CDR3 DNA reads TGTGCCAGCAGCTGGAAGACAGGGGGCAAAACAGATACGCAGTATTTT.

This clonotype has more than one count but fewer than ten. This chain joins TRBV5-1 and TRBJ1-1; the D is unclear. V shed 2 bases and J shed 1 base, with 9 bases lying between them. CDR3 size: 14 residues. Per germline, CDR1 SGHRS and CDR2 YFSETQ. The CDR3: CASSLRAGNTEAFF. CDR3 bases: TGCGCCAGCAGCTTACGAGCGGGGAACACTGAAGCTTTCTTT.

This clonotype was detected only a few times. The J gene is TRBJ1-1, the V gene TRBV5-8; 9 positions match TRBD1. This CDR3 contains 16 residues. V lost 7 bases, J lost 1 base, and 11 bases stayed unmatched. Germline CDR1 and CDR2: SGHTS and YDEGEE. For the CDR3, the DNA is TGTGCCAGCGGTCCCGGGACAGGGTGGGCGAACACTGAAGCTTTCTTT. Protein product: CASGPGTGWANTEAFF.

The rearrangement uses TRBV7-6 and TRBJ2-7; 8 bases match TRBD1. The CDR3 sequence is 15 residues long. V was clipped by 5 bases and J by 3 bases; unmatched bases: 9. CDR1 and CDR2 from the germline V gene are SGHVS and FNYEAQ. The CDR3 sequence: CASSKWTGRLYEQYF. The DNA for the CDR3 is TGTGCCAGCAGCAAATGGACAGGGAGACTCTACGAGCAGTACTTC.

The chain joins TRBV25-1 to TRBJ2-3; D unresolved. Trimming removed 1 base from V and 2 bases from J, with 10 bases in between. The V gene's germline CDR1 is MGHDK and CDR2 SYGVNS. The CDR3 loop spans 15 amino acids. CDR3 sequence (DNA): TGTGCCAGCAGTGAATCTCCCATCTTCACAGATACGCAGTATTTT. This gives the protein CASSESPIFTDTQYF.

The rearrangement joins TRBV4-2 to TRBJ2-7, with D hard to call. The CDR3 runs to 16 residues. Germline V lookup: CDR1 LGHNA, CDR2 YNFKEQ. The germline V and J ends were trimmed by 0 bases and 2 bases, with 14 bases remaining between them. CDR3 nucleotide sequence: TGTGCCAGCAGCCAAGAATTCTTGGGTCCTACCTACGAGCAGTACTTC. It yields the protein CASSQEFLGPTYEQYF.

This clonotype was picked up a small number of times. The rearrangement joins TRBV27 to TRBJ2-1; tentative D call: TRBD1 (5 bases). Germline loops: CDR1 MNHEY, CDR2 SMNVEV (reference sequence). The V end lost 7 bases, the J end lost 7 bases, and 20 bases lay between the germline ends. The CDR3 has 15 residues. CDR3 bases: TGTGCCAGCAAAACTCCCAGGTCTCAGGGTAATGAGCAGTTCTTC. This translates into CASKTPRSQGNEQFF.

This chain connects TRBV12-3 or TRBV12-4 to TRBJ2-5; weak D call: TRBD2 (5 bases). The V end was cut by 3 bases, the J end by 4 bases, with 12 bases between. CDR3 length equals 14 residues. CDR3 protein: CASSLLEGIETQYF. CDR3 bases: TGTGCCAGCAGTTTGCTCGAGGGTATAGAGACCCAGTACTTC.